Listed here are 23 T cell receptor beta chains from one sample, sequenced in a study of blood T cells in healthy people across ages. A second 7 to 11 cycle PCR used barcoded and J-beta primers. Using its own MiXCR run on the 5' RACE reads, TCRdb lists one record per CDR3 protein. Among roughly 1 million distinct CDR3 sequences, 20% to 25% were seen once, and the ten largest hold about 0.72%. This sample also belongs to another study, concerning T cells of mothers and their children.

Source material: blood. These receptors were taken from a girl aged 2-10 years in good health.

The genes are TRBV23-1 and TRBJ2-5; possibly TRBD1 or TRBD2 for D (5 bases each). TRBV23-1 is classed as an ORF, of uncertain function. This CDR3 has 17 residues. Trimming removed 3 bases at V and 1 base at J, with 18 bases between. The CDR3 DNA is TGCGCCAGCAGTCACCGACGGGACCCACATGGCCAAGAGACCCAGTACTTC. Translation: CASSHRRDPHGQETQYF.

This clonotype was detected only once. CDR3 coding DNA: TGCGCCAGCAGCTTGGAGTCTCGTCCCAATGAGCAGTTCTTC. Its protein is CASSLESRPNEQFF. The V gene is TRBV5-1, the J gene TRBJ2-5; unclear D gene. The J call may be wrong; the DNA end is better matched by TRBJ2-1. This CDR3 has 14 residues. CDR1 and CDR2 from the germline V gene are SGHRS and YFSETQ.

V is TRBV9 and J is TRBJ1-2; D gene ambiguous. Deletions cut 0 bases from V and 4 bases from J, with 7 bases between. The CDR3 consists of 13 residues. The germline V gene has CDR1 SGDLS and CDR2 YYNGEE. The CDR3 nucleotides are TGTGCCAGCAGCGTAGCCGACTTCTATGGCTACACCTTC. Amino acids: CASSVADFYGYTF.

The chain recombines TRBV11-2 with TRBJ2-7; D is undetermined. V was cut by 0 bases and J by 0 bases, with 15 bases left in between. The CDR3 is 17 residues long. Germline CDR1 and CDR2: SGHAT and FQNNGV. The chain's CDR3 is CASSLDRVGGSSYEQYF. CDR3 nucleotide sequence: TGTGCCAGCAGCTTAGATCGGGTTGGCGGTAGCTCCTACGAGCAGTACTTC.

This clonotype was counted a few times. V and J are TRBV29-1 and TRBJ2-1; the match to TRBD2 covers 7 bases. Germline lookup yields CDR1 SQVTM and CDR2 ANQGSEA. V lost 4 bases, J lost 5 bases, and 5 bases stayed unmatched. This CDR3 spans 13 amino acids. The CDR3 DNA is TGCAGCGTTGGCCGGGCGGGGGACAATGAGCAGTTCTTC. It yields the protein CSVGRAGDNEQFF.

J is TRBJ2-1 and V is TRBV3-1, with 9 positions matching TRBD2. CDR3 length: 14 residues. Germline V gene data show CDR1 as LGHDT and CDR2 as YNNKEL (reference sequence). V lost 6 bases and J lost 2; bases outside the gene matches: 2. The CDR3 loop reads CASSASGTYNEQFF. CDR3 DNA: TGTGCCAGCAGTGCTAGCGGGACCTACAATGAGCAGTTCTTC.

This chain uses TRBV15 with TRBJ1-4; 10 nucleotides agree with TRBD1. The junction had 9 bases not matched to a gene; V was cut back by 0 bases and J by 8 bases. The CDR3 loop spans 17 amino acids. Germline assignment: CDR1 LNHNV and CDR2 YYDKDF (reference sequence). The chain's CDR3 is CATSRDGGDRGREKLFF. The DNA of the CDR3 is TGTGCCACCAGCAGAGATGGGGGGGACAGGGGTAGAGAAAAACTGTTTTTT.

Notes on this clonotype: Relative to the germline gene, one junction end is altered; a read error may explain this. The chain uses TRBV7-7 and TRBJ2-7; 7 nucleotides agree with TRBD1. The CDR3 consists of 15 residues. From germline, CDR1 is SSHAT and CDR2 FNYEAQ (reference sequence). The CDR3, as DNA: TGTGCTAGCAGCCCCCTTGAAAAGGGGGCGTACGAGCAGTACTTC. Translation gives CASSPLEKGAYEQYF.

This clonotype was seen at least ten times. V usage is TRBV6-2 or TRBV6-3 and J usage is TRBJ2-1; maybe TRBD2 (5 bases). Trimming cost V 2 bases and J 7 bases, with 6 bases left between them. The germline V gene encodes CDR1 MNHEY and CDR2 SVGEGT. The CDR3 runs 12 residues. The CDR3 loop reads CASSYEGNEQFF. Written as DNA, the CDR3 is TGTGCCAGCAGTTACGAGGGTAATGAGCAGTTCTTC.

Only a few counts were recorded for this clonotype. The chain joins TRBV4-3 to TRBJ1-1, with a weak D call TRBD1 (6 bases). Trimming cost V 4 bases and J 5 bases, with 14 bases left between them. Per the germline V gene, CDR1 is LGHNA and CDR2 is YSLEER. The CDR3 is made up of 14 amino acids. The CDR3 loop is CASSPGGARTEAFF. CDR3 DNA sequence: TGCGCCAGCAGCCCCGGGGGCGCGAGGACTGAAGCTTTCTTT.

The rearrangement uses TRBV28 and TRBJ1-1; 8 nucleotides line up with TRBD1. Germline V gives CDR1 MDHEN, CDR2 SYDVKM. The CDR3 is 14 amino acids. Germline trimming cut 1 base from V and 8 bases from J; bases unmatched to any gene: 6. CDR3 DNA: TGTGCCAGCAGTTTATCTAAGACAGGGGACGAAGCTTTCTTT. The encoded protein is CASSLSKTGDEAFF.

The gene calls are TRBV4-1 and TRBJ1-5; tentatively, D is TRBD1 (6 bases). V was pared by 3 bases and J by 7 bases, with 10 bases between. From germline, CDR1 is MGHRA and CDR2 YSYEKL. The CDR3 is 13 amino acids. CDR3 DNA: TGCGCCAGCAGCCACAGGGGAGGACAGCCCCAGCATTTT. Translated, it gives CASSHRGGQPQHF.

In its sample, this clonotype was seen once. The genes are TRBV20-1 and TRBJ2-1; 7 positions match TRBD2. Germline CDR1 DFQATT, CDR2 SNEGSKA (reference sequence). V was pared by 0 bases and J by 3 bases, with 11 bases of the junction left unmatched. The CDR3 loop spans 17 amino acids. The CDR3 coding sequence is TGCAGTGCTAGAGATCACCCAGCGGGACTCTTCTACAATGAGCAGTTCTTC. Encoded protein: CSARDHPAGLFYNEQFF.

In this sample, this clonotype turned up a few times. This rearrangement joins TRBV28 to TRBJ2-5; 7 bases are a match to TRBD1. Near its end, the DNA agrees better with TRBJ2-7, so the J call may be wrong. There are 16 residues in the CDR3. The germline V gene has CDR1 MDHEN and CDR2 SYDVKM. The CDR3 protein is CASSSPDRVEGYEQYF. The CDR3 coding sequence is TGTGCCAGCAGTTCCCCCGACAGGGTCGAGGGCTACGAGCAGTACTTC.

In its sample, this clonotype was seen a few times. The chain is built from TRBV12-3 or TRBV12-4 and TRBJ1-6; a weak D match, TRBD1 (5 bases). The CDR3 runs to 11 residues. V lost 8 bases to trimming and J lost 14 bases, with 13 bases between them. The CDR3 DNA reads as TGTGCCAGCTCGGGGGGTGAAGCCCTCCACTTT. Amino acid sequence: CASSGGEALHF.

This chain links TRBV28 with TRBJ2-1; D may match TRBD1 or TRBD2 (5 bases each). The end of the DNA is better explained by TRBJ2-5, so the J call may be wrong. This CDR3 spans 15 amino acids. Germline V CDR1 and CDR2: MDHEN, SYDVKM. DNA of the CDR3: TGTGCCAGCAGTTTTATAACAGGAGAGGGGTGGACCCAGTACTTC. This translates into CASSFITGEGWTQYF.

This clonotype was found a few times. The chain recombines TRBV7-3 with TRBJ2-7; 9 nucleotides align to TRBD2. The J segment lost 4 bases and the V segment lost 5 bases, leaving 9 bases of the junction unmatched. The CDR3 has 15 amino acids. The V gene's germline CDR1 is SGHTA and CDR2 FQGTGA. CDR3 coding DNA: TGTGCCAGCAGCCCAGCGGCTAGCGGGATATACGAGCAGTACTTC. This gives the protein CASSPAASGIYEQYF. Looking up the rest from reference TRBV7-3 and TRBJ2-7 gives the full variable domain: GAGVSQTPSNKVTEKGKYVELRCDPISGHTALYWYRQSLGQGPEFLIYFQGTGAADDSGLPNDRFFAVRPEGSVSTLKIQRTERGDSAVYLCASSPAASGIYEQYFGPGTRLTVT.

This chain uses TRBV14 with TRBJ2-7; D gene unclear. Trimming cost V 6 bases and J 0 bases, with 9 bases left between them. Germline CDR1 is SGHDN and CDR2 is FVKESK. The CDR3 is 13 amino acids. CDR3 sequence: CASRPTSSYEQYF. DNA for the CDR3: TGTGCCAGCAGACCTACGAGCTCCTACGAGCAGTACTTC.

The CDR3 here is CASSLDNHEAFF. The CDR3 region has the DNA TGTGCCAGCAGCTTAGACAATCATGAAGCTTTCTTT. The rearrangement uses TRBV7-9 and TRBJ1-1; no clear D gene. The V gene lost 1 base and the J gene lost 7 bases, with 7 bases spanning the gap. The CDR3 extends over 12 amino acids. Germline CDR1 and CDR2: SEHNR and FQNEAQ (reference sequence).

This clonotype was recorded a few times. The chain is built from TRBV7-9 and TRBJ1-4; 11 bases map to TRBD1. Germline CDR1 is SEHNR and CDR2 is FQNEAQ (reference sequence). The CDR3 totals 14 residues. J lost 8 bases, V lost 5 bases, and 4 bases had no gene match. The CDR3 sequence: CASSQRDRGEKLFF. The CDR3 DNA follows: TGTGCCAGCAGCCAGCGGGACAGGGGGGAAAAACTGTTTTTT.

The gene calls are TRBV5-1 and TRBJ2-7, with 9 positions matching TRBD2. Per germline, CDR1 SGHRS and CDR2 YFSETQ. The trim removed 6 bases at V and 0 bases at J, leaving 10 bases unmatched. The CDR3 consists of 16 residues. In nucleotides, the CDR3 is TGCGCCAGCAAAGGGCTAGCGGGGACCCACTCCTACGAGCAGTACTTC. Translated, it gives CASKGLAGTHSYEQYF.

Note on this clonotype: This CDR3 is missing its conserved last phenylalanine or tryptophan, likely due to a read error. The rearrangement uses TRBV4-2 and TRBJ2-7; no firm D call. Germline V CDR1 and CDR2: LGHNA, YNFKEQ. The CDR3 is made up of 13 amino acids. V was cut by 0 bases and J by 3 bases, with 6 bases left in between. CDR3 sequence: CASSQENRYEQYL. In nucleotides, the CDR3 is TGTGCCAGCAGCCAAGAAAATCGCTACGAGCAGTACTTG.

This clonotype was detected a few times. J is TRBJ2-1 and V is TRBV24-1; 8 bases fit TRBD2. The CDR3 has 16 residues. J lost 9 bases, V lost 4 bases, and 13 bases had no gene match. Looked up from germline, CDR1 is KGHDR and CDR2 is SFDVKD. The CDR3 DNA is TGTGCCACCAGTGAATTCTTAGCGGGAAATGGAGGTGAGCAGTTCTTC. This translates into CATSEFLAGNGGEQFF.